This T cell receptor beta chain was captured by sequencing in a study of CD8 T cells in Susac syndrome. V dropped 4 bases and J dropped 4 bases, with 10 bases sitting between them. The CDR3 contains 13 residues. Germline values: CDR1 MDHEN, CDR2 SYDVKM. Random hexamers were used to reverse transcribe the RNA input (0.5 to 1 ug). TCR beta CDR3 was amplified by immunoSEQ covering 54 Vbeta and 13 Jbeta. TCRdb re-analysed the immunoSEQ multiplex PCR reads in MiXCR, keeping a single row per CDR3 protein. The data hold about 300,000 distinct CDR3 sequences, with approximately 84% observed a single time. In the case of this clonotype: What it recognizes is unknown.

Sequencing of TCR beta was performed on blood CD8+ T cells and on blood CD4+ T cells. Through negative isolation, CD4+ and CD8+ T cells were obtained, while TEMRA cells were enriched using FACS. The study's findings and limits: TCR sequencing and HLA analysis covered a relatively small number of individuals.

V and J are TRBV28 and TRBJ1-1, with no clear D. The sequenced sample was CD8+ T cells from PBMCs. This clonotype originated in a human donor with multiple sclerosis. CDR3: CASSYDEGTEAFF. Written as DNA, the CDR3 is TGTGCCAGCAGTTATGACGAGGGCACTGAAGCTTTCTTT.